This note documents a single T cell receptor (beta chain) sequence. This clonotype was counted ten times or more. There is no known antigen for this receptor. A much larger clone lies a single base off, so this may be a read error. This was a case-control study nested in a cohort of healthcare workers in London, UK, who had nasopharyngeal swab PCR tests and blood samples taken every week. Healthcare workers were recruited during the week of the UK lockdown, between 23 and 31 March 2020, and followed weekly for up to roughly 15 weeks. Reading the germline V gene gives CDR1 SGHVS and CDR2 FQNEAQ. Including the terminal cysteine and phenylalanine, the CDR3 comprises 15 residues. Only the CDR3 region is kept as DNA, spanning 45 bases read in frame from base 1. This specimen comes from a study of early T cells in non-severe SARS-CoV-2 infection (dated by TCRdb to the early 2020s). In the study overall: Because TCR sequencing relied on bulk RNA taken from unsorted whole blood, pairing of alpha and beta chains was not possible. Results and caveats for the whole study, not just this receptor: VDJdb matching was skewed toward anti-spike CD8 responses and likely underestimated virus-specific expansions, missing private and CD4 specificities.

Library generation was performed with 5' RACE. Sequenced on a NextSeq 500. Unique molecular identifiers were attached to individual cDNA molecules in the TCR library protocol so that sequencing error and PCR bias could be corrected. Both TCR alpha and beta chains were sequenced, and tight co-correlation was observed between alpha and beta sequence abundances in each sample. In the authors' own workflow: Decombinator V4 was used to perform V gene, J gene and CDR3 annotation of TCR sequences. TCRs were defined as expanded if a significant change between any two time points was detected under a Poisson model with p below 0.0001. Abundances of TCRs were expressed as counts per million after normalisation to the total number of TCRs sequenced in each sample. MAIT TCRs were defined by TRAV1-2 paired with TRAJ12, TRAJ20 or TRAJ33, and iNKT TCRs by TRAV10 paired with TRAJ18. A search of VDJdb, accessed on 1 November 2021, was run for TCRs annotated to CMV, EBV and SARS-CoV-2, with TCRs annotated for multiple antigens excluded. TCRdb passed the public sequencing reads through fastp at Q25 and MiXCR, retaining productive beta sequences. Every distinct CDR3 protein forms one entry, paired with its most common genes and DNA. These V and J calls rely on TCRdb rather than the paper's analysis. The sample table shows 34,000 or so distinct CDR3 sequences, and over 8.5% are seen once. Clones ranked in the top ten supply roughly 13% of the sample.

Here the chain combines TRBV7-8 and TRBJ2-6, and the D gene may be TRBD2, 5 bases matching. The sample comprised whole blood. The sequence was collected from an adult who was a healthcare worker with PCR-confirmed SARS-CoV-2 infection or an uninfected control (not recorded which). The CDR3 has the sequence CASTLELEVANVLTF. The DNA sequence is given as TGTGCCAGCACCTTAGAACTGGAGGTGGCCAACGTCCTGACTTTC.